The next 19 T cell receptor beta chains were all read from a single sample in a study of identifying expanded T cells in peripheral blood. Data came from immunoSEQ multiplex PCR; TCRdb stores just in-frame clones and leaves some out. This table has 81,000 or so clones, roughly 89% appearing once. The specimen was blood. The receptors were sampled from a person aged 18 to 75 in good health.

The chain links TRBV6-6 to TRBJ2-7; 8 positions agree with TRBD1. V shed 0 bases and J 2 bases; nucleotides not matched to a gene: 3. From germline, CDR1 is MNHNY and CDR2 SVGAGI (reference sequence). CDR3 length: 15 amino acids. The CDR3 bases are TGTGCCAGCAGTTACTCCCAGGGACAGGCCTACGAGCAGTACTTC. This codes for CASSYSQGQAYEQYF.

The V gene is TRBV23-1, the J gene TRBJ2-7; D ambiguous. TRBV23-1 belongs to the ORF category, with a function that is uncertain. Trimming removed 2 bases at V and 4 bases at J, with 18 bases between. The CDR3 runs to 16 residues. The CDR3 DNA reads TGCGCCAGCAGTCAAATCTCAATACGGGCTTGTTACGAGCAGTACTTC. Protein product: CASSQISIRACYEQYF.

Concerning this clone itself: Different DNA sequences within this sample yield the same CDR3. The V call is TRBV19, the J call TRBJ2-7; tentatively, D is TRBD1 or TRBD2 (5 bases each). This CDR3 has 13 amino acids. Germline CDR1 LNHDA, CDR2 SQIVND (reference sequence). Trimming shortened V by 3 bases and J by 3 bases, and 9 bases separated the two germline ends. The CDR3 protein is CASSMRGGYEQYF. CDR3 sequence (DNA): TGTGCCAGTAGTATGAGGGGTGGCTACGAGCAGTACTTC. The variable domain in full, completed from reference TRBV19 and TRBJ2-7, reads DGGITQSPKYLFRKEGQNVTLSCEQNLNHDAMYWYRQDPGQGLRLIYYSQIVNDFQKGDIAEGYSVSREKKESFPLTVTSAQKNPTAFYLCASSMRGGYEQYFGPGTRLTVT.

This clone was observed a few times. The chain combines TRBV6-6 with TRBJ1-2; possibly TRBD1 for D (5 bases). This CDR3 is 16 amino acids long. Germline V CDR1 and CDR2: MNHNY, SVGAGI (reference sequence). Trimming shortened V by 9 bases and J by 1 base, and 21 bases separated the two germline ends. Written as DNA, the CDR3 is TGTGCCAGTTCGGAGACAGCCTCCGCCTATAACTATGGCTACACCTTC. Translating it yields CASSETASAYNYGYTF.

The rearrangement uses TRBV5-1 and TRBJ2-1, with 9 bases aligning to TRBD2. The CDR3 sequence is 15 residues long. V dropped 4 bases and J dropped 3; count of bases not matched to a gene: 5. Germline V lookup: CDR1 SGHRS, CDR2 YFSETQ. The CDR3 loop is CASSPTSGYYNEQFF. The DNA of the CDR3 is TGCGCCAGCAGCCCGACTAGCGGATACTACAATGAGCAGTTCTTC.

The chain combines TRBV6-5 with TRBJ1-3; TRBD1 matches 9 bases. The CDR3 totals 15 residues. Germline CDR1 is MNHEY and CDR2 is SVGAGI. The V gene end was trimmed by 4 bases and the J gene end by 4 bases; junction bases not matched to a gene: 5. This CDR3 reads CASSWTGAVGNTIYF. CDR3 DNA: TGTGCCAGCAGTTGGACAGGGGCGGTGGGAAACACCATATATTTT.

V usage is TRBV28 and J usage is TRBJ1-4, with no clear D. Germline V gene sequence: CDR1 MDHEN, CDR2 SYDVKM. V was shortened by 2 bases and J by 8 bases, with 12 bases between the two germline ends. This CDR3 spans 14 amino acids. DNA of the CDR3: TGTGCCAGCAGTTTAGAGGTCTTGGGGGAAAAACTGTTTTTT. This translates into CASSLEVLGEKLFF.

The rearrangement uses TRBV27 and TRBJ1-5, with D tentatively TRBD1 (5 bases). This CDR3 region has 15 residues. Trimming shortened V by 0 bases and J by 5 bases, and 11 bases separated the two germline ends. CDR1 is MNHEY and CDR2 is SMNVEV in the germline V gene (reference sequence). Here the CDR3 reads CASSLSYGGDQPQHF. Here the CDR3 DNA reads TGTGCCAGCAGTTTATCGTACGGGGGGGATCAGCCCCAGCATTTT.

The genes are TRBV5-4 and TRBJ2-1; no clear D gene. Trimming took off 7 bases at V and 7 bases at J, with 18 bases between the two ends. In germline, CDR1 is SGHNT, CDR2 YYREEE (reference sequence). CDR3 length equals 14 residues. The DNA of the CDR3 is TGTGCCAGCTTACCGGACCCGGCCGGAAATGAGCAGTTCTTC. Its protein product is CASLPDPAGNEQFF.

The gene calls are TRBV18 and TRBJ2-2; D is undetermined. The germline V and J ends were trimmed by 3 bases and 2 bases, with 13 bases remaining between them. The CDR3 is made up of 16 amino acids. Per the germline V gene, CDR1 is KGHSH and CDR2 is LQKENI. The CDR3 coding sequence is TGTGCCAGCTCACCCGATGTAGGCACTAACACCGGGGAGCTGTTTTTT. This translates into CASSPDVGTNTGELFF. The full variable domain, its missing parts supplied by reference TRBV18 and TRBJ2-2, is NAGVMQNPRHLVRRRGQEARLRCSPMKGHSHVYWYRQLPEEGLKFMVYLQKENIIDESGMPKERFSAEFPKEGPSILRIQQVVRGDSAAYFCASSPDVGTNTGELFFGEGSRLTVL.

This clone is a singleton in its sample. This chain links TRBV28 with TRBJ1-2, with D unresolved. The CDR3 is made up of 13 amino acids. CDR1 and CDR2 from the germline V gene are MDHEN and SYDVKM. Trimming took 7 bases from V and 8 from J, leaving 17 bases between them. CDR3 nucleotide sequence: TGTGCCAGCACCCCGCCCGGGGTCTTGGGCTACACCTTC. It yields the protein CASTPPGVLGYTF.

This rearrangement joins TRBV10-3 to TRBJ1-1; maybe TRBD1 (5 bases). Germline V gene data show CDR1 as ENHRY and CDR2 as SYGVKD. The CDR3 loop spans 12 amino acids. V lost 6 bases and J 10 bases, leaving 15 bases between the germline ends. Here the CDR3 DNA reads TGTGCCATCAGGGGGGACGATGGGCGAGCTTTCTTT. It specifies CAIRGDDGRAFF.

V usage is TRBV6-6 and J usage is TRBJ2-4; TRBD2 matches 12 bases. The CDR3 sequence is 16 residues long. CDR1 MNHNY and CDR2 SVGAGI come from the germline V gene (reference sequence). The V gene end was trimmed by 5 bases and the J gene end by 6 bases; junction bases not matched to a gene: 8. The CDR3 bases are TGTGCCAGCAGTGGCCCGACTAGCGGGAGTTCAAACATTCAGTACTTC. This sequence encodes CASSGPTSGSSNIQYF.

In the case of this clone: Other DNA sequences in this specimen translate into the identical CDR3. The chain has TRBV20-1 and TRBJ2-7; D gene uncertain. Germline V gene lookup returns CDR1 DFQATT and CDR2 SNEGSKA (reference sequence). Trimming stripped 0 bases from V and 4 bases from J, with 4 bases between. The CDR3 has 11 amino acids. CDR3 coding DNA: TGCAGTGCTAGAGACTCATACGAGCAGTACTTC. This gives the protein CSARDSYEQYF.

The V call is TRBV27, the J call TRBJ2-2; 8 nucleotides line up with TRBD1. Germline V gene data show CDR1 as MNHEY and CDR2 as SMNVEV (reference sequence). This CDR3 has 15 residues. V shed 4 bases and J 3 bases; nucleotides not matched to a gene: 4. Written as DNA, the CDR3 is TGTGCCAGCAGTTCCGAGACAGGGGACACCGGGGAGCTGTTTTTT. Its translation is CASSSETGDTGELFF.

The gene calls are TRBV4-2 and TRBJ2-3; 7 nucleotides line up with TRBD2. This CDR3 has 16 residues. Unmatched junction bases numbered 12, after V lost 5 bases and J lost 4 bases. The germline V gene has CDR1 LGHNA and CDR2 YNFKEQ. CDR3: CASSTRLAGGADTQYF. Written as DNA, the CDR3 is TGTGCCAGCAGCACCCGACTAGCCGGAGGCGCAGATACGCAGTATTTT.

This clone was counted a single time. This rearrangement joins TRBV5-1 to TRBJ1-1; D gene uncertain. The CDR3 contains 14 residues. The germline V gene has CDR1 SGHRS and CDR2 YFSETQ. V lost 0 bases, J lost 4 bases, and 10 bases lay in between. Here the CDR3 DNA reads TGCGCCAGCAGCTTGGAGGCGGGAAGCACTGAAGCTTTCTTT. It yields the protein CASSLEAGSTEAFF. Based on the CDR3 plus reference TRBV5-1 and TRBJ1-1, the full variable domain is KAGVTQTPRYLIKTRGQQVTLSCSPISGHRSVSWYQQTPGQGLQFLFEYFSETQRNKGNFPGRFSGRQFSNSRSEMNVSTLELGDSALYLCASSLEAGSTEAFFGQGTRLTVV.

The count of this clone is one. The V and J genes are TRBV10-3 and TRBJ2-7; D gene uncertain. The CDR3 runs to 10 residues. V lost 3 bases and J 12 bases, leaving 9 bases between the germline ends. Germline V gives CDR1 ENHRY, CDR2 SYGVKD. DNA of the CDR3: TGTGCCATCAGTGATGAAAAAACGTACTTC. Translation: CAISDEKTYF.

The rearrangement links TRBV18 to TRBJ1-2, with D unclear. This CDR3 comprises 15 residues. V dropped 2 bases and J dropped 5 bases, with 15 bases sitting between them. CDR1 is KGHSH and CDR2 is LQKENI in the germline V gene. This chain's CDR3 is CASSPSSPGGYGYTF. The DNA for the CDR3 is TGTGCCAGCTCACCATCCTCCCCAGGCGGGTATGGCTACACCTTC.